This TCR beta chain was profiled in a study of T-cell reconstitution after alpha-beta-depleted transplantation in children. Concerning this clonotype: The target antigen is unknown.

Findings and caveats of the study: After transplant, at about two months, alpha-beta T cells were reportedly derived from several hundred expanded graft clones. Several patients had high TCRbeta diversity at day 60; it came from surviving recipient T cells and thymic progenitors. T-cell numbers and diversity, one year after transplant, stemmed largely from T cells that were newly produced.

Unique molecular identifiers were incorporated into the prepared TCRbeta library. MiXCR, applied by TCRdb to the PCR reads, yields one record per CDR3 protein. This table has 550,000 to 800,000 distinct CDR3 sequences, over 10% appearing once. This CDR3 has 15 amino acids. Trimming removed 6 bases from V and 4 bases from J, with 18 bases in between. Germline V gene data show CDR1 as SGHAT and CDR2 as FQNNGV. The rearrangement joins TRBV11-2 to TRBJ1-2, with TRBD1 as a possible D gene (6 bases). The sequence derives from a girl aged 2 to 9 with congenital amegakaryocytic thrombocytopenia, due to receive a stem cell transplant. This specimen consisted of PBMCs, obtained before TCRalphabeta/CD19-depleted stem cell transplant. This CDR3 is CASSFAGGGLYGYTF. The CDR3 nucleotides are TGTGCCAGCAGTTTCGCCGGCGGGGGGCTCTATGGCTACACCTTC.